The clone carrying this T cell receptor (beta chain) was picked up one time. The data are from a study of blood T cell repertoires in COVID-19. About the study: The United States, Italy and Spain were the sources of the acute and convalescent COVID-19 samples.

Assay used: immunoSEQ multiplex PCR; TCRdb lists only in-frame clones, some missing. Among approximately 52,000 clones listed, approximately 89% were seen once. CDR3 length equals 12 residues. Looked up from germline, CDR1 is MDHEN and CDR2 is SYDVKM. Deletions cut 6 bases from V and 5 bases from J, with 7 bases between. The sample comprised peripheral blood. The receptor was derived from a man in his fifties or sixties with active COVID-19. This chain connects TRBV28 to TRBJ2-2; D is possibly TRBD1 (5 bases). CDR3 DNA sequence: TGTGCCAGCAGGCCAGGGACCGGGGAGCTGTTTTTT. Encoded protein: CASRPGTGELFF.